What follows describes a single TCR beta chain. Its target is not known. These data come from a study of CD8 T cells in ankylosing spondylitis. The study's findings and limits: The study identified a TCR beta motif of several highly homologous variants that appeared characteristic of ankylosing spondylitis blood.

MiXCR was run by TCRdb on the 5' RACE reads, yielding one entry per CDR3 protein. This sample has fewer than 450,000 distinct CDR3 sequences, with approximately 17% found just once. Trimming left V 3 bases short and J 8 bases short, with 19 bases between. CDR3 length: 15 amino acids. The V gene's germline CDR1 is LNHDA and CDR2 SQIVND (reference sequence). This chain uses TRBV19 with TRBJ1-2, with D possibly matching TRBD1 (5 bases). This TCR was recovered from a male donor with ankylosing spondylitis. The sequenced sample was blood, either unsorted or a sorted T cell fraction (not recorded which). The DNA for the CDR3 is TGTGCCAGTAGTATCATGTCGGGGGGACTTTACGGCTACACCTTC. Its protein product is CASSIMSGGLYGYTF.